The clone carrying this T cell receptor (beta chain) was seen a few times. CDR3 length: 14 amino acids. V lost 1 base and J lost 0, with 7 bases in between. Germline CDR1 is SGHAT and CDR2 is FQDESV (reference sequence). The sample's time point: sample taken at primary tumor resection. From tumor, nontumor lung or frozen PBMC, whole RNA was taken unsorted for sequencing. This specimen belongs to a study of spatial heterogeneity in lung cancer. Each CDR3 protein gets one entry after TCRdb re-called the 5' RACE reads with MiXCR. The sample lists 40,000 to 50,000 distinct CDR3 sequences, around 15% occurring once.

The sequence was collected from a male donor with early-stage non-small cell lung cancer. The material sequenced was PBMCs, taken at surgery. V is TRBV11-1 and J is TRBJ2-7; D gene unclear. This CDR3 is CASSLDHSSYEQYF. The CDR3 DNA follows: TGTGCCAGCAGCTTAGACCACAGCTCCTACGAGCAGTACTTC.